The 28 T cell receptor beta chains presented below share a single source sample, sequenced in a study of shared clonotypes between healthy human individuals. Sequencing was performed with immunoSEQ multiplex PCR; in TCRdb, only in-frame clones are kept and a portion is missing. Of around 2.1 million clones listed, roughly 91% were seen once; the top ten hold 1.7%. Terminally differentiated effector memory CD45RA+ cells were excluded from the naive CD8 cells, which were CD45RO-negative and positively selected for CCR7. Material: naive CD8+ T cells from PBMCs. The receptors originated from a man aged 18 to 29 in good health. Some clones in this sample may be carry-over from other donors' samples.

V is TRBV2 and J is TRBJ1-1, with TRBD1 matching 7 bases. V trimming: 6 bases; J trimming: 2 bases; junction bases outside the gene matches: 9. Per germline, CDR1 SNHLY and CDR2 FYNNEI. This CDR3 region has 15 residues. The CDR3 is CASRRGRGSNTEAFF. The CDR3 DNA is TGTGCCAGCAGGAGGGGGCGCGGCTCAAACACTGAAGCTTTCTTT.

The CDR3 loop reads CASSIRAGGGYEQYF. Written as DNA, the CDR3 is TGTGCCAGTAGTATTCGGGCAGGGGGAGGGTACGAGCAGTACTTC. This chain links TRBV19 with TRBJ2-7, with D possibly being TRBD1 or TRBD2 (7 bases each). Germline V lookup: CDR1 LNHDA, CDR2 SQIVND (reference sequence). This CDR3 region has 15 residues. Trimming stripped 3 bases from V and 4 bases from J, with 16 bases between.

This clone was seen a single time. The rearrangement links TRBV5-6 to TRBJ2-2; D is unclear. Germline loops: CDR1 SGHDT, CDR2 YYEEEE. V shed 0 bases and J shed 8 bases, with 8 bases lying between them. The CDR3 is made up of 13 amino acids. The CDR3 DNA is TGTGCCAGCAGCTTGGCCGGCGTGGGGGAGCTGTTTTTT. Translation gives CASSLAGVGELFF.

The CDR3 loop is CASSLDPGFYEQYF. The CDR3 nucleotides are TGCGCCAGCAGCTTGGATCCGGGATTCTACGAGCAGTACTTC. This chain links TRBV5-1 with TRBJ2-7; D may be TRBD2 (5 bases). In germline, CDR1 is SGHRS, CDR2 YFSETQ. This CDR3 contains 14 residues. Trimming took off 0 bases at V and 3 bases at J, with 10 bases between the two ends. Full variable domain (missing parts from reference TRBV5-1 and TRBJ2-7): KAGVTQTPRYLIKTRGQQVTLSCSPISGHRSVSWYQQTPGQGLQFLFEYFSETQRNKGNFPGRFSGRQFSNSRSEMNVSTLELGDSALYLCASSLDPGFYEQYFGPGTRLTVT.

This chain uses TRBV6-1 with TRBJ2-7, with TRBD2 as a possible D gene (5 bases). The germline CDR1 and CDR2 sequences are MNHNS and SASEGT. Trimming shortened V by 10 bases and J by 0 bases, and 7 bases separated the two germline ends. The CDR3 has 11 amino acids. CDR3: CATRGSYEQYF. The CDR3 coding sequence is TGTGCCACCCGGGGCTCCTACGAGCAGTACTTC.

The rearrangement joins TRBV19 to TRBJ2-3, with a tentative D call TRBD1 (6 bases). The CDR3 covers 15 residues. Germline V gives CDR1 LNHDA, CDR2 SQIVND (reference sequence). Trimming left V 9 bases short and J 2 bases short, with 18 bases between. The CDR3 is CASAQPGHLTDTQYF. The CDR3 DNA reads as TGTGCCAGCGCGCAACCGGGACACCTCACAGATACGCAGTATTTT.

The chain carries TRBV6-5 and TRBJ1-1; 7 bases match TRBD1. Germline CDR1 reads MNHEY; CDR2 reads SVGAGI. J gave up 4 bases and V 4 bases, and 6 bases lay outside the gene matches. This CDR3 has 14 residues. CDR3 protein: CASSSQQGITEAFF. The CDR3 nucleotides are TGTGCCAGCAGTTCTCAACAGGGGATCACTGAAGCTTTCTTT.

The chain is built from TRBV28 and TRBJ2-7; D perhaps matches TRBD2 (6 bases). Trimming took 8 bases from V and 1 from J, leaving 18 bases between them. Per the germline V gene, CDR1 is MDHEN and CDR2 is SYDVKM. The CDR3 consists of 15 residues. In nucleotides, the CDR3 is TGTGCCAGCCAGCGGGCAGCTTACACGTCCTACGAGCAGTACTTC. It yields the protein CASQRAAYTSYEQYF.

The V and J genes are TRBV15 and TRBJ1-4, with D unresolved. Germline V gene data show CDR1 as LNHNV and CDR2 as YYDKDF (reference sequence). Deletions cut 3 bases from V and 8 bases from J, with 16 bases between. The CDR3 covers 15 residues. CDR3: CATSRALLVEEKLFF. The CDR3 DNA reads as TGTGCCACCAGCAGGGCCCTCCTAGTGGAGGAAAAACTGTTTTTT. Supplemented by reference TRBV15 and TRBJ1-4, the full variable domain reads DAMVIQNPRYQVTQFGKPVTLSCSQTLNHNVMYWYQQKSSQAPKLLFHYYDKDFNNEADTPDNFQSRRPNTSFCFLDIRSPGLGDTAMYLCATSRALLVEEKLFFGSGTQLSVL.

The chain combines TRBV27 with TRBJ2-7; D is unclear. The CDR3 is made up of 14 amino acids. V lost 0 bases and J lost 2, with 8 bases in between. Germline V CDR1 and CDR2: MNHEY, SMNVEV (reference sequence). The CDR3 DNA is TGTGCCAGCAGTTTATCGACACCAACCTACGAGCAGTACTTC. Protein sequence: CASSLSTPTYEQYF.

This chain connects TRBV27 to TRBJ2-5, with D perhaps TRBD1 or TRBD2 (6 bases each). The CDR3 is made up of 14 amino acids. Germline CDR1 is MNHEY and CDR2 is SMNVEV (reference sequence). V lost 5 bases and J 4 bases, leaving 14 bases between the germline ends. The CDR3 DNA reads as TGTGCCAGCAGTACCCCGGGGGCAGGAGAGACCCAGTACTTC. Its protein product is CASSTPGAGETQYF.

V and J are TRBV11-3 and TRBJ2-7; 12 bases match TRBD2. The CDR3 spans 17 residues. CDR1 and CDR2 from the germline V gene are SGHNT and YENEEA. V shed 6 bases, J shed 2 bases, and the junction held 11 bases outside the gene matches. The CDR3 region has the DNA TGTGCCAGCAGTCCCAGCTCCGGACTAGCGGGAACCTACGAGCAGTACTTC. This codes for CASSPSSGLAGTYEQYF.

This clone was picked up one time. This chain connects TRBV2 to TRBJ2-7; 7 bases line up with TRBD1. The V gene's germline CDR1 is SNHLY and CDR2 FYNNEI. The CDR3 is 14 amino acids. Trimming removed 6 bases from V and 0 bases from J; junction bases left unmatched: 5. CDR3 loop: CASRPGQSSYEQYF. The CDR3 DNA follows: TGTGCCAGCAGGCCGGGACAGAGCTCCTACGAGCAGTACTTC.

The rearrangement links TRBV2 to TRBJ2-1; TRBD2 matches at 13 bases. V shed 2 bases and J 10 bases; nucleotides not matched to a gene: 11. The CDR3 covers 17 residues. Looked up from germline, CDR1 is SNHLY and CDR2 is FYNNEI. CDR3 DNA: TGTGCCAGCAGTGAACGGATACTAGCGGGAGGGTTCGGGGAGCAGTTCTTC. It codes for CASSERILAGGFGEQFF.

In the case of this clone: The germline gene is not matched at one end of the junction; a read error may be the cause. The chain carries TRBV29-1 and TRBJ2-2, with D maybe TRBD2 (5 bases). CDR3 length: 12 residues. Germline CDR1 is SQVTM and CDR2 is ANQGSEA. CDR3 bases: TGCGGCGTCCTGGACTACACCGGGGAGCTGTTTTTT. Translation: CGVLDYTGELFF.

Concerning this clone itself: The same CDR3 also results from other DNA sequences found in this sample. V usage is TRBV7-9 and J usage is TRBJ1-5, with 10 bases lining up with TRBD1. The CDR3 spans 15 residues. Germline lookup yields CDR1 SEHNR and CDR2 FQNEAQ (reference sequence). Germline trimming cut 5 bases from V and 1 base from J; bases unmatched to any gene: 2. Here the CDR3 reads CASSVDRGSNQPQHF. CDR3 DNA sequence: TGTGCCAGCAGCGTGGACAGGGGGAGCAATCAGCCCCAGCATTTT.

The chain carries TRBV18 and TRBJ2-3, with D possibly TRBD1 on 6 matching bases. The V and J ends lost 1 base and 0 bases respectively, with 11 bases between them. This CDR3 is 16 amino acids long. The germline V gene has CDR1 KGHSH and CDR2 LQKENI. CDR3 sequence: CASSPRRTVSTDTQYF. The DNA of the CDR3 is TGTGCCAGCTCACCACGGCGGACAGTTAGCACAGATACGCAGTATTTT.

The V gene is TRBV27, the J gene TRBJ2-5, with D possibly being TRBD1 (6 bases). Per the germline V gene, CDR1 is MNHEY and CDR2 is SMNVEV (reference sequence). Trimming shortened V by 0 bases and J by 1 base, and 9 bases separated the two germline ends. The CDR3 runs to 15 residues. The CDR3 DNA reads TGTGCCAGCAGTTTATCAGGGACACTCCAAGAGACCCAGTACTTC. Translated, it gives CASSLSGTLQETQYF.

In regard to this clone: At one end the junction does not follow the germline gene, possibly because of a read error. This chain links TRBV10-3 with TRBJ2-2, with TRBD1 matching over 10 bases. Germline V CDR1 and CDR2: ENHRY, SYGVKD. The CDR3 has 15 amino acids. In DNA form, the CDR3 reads TGTGCCATCAGTGAGCCGGGAAACGGACAGGGGGGGCTGTTTTTT. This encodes CAISEPGNGQGGLFF.

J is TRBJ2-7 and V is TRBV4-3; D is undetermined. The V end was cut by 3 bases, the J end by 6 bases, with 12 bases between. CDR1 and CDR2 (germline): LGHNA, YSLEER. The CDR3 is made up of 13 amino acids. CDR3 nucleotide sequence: TGCGCCAGCAGCCACTTGGAAAGCACCGAGCAGTACTTC. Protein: CASSHLESTEQYF.

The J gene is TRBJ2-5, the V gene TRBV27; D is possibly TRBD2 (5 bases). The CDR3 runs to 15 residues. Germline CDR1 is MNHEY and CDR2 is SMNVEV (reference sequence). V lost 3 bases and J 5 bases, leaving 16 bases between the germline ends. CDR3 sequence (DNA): TGTGCCAGCAGTTTCTTAACTGACGGGGAGGAGACCCAGTACTTC. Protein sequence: CASSFLTDGEETQYF.

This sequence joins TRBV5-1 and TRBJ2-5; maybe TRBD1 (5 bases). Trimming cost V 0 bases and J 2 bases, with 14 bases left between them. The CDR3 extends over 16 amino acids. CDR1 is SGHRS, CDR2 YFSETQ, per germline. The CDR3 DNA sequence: TGCGCCAGCAGCTTGGGATTCAGCAGGACACAAGAGACCCAGTACTTC. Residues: CASSLGFSRTQETQYF.

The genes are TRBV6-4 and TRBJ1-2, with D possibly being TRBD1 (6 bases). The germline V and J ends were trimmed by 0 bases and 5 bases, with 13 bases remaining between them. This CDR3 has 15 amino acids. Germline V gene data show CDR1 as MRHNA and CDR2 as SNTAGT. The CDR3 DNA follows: TGTGCCAGCAGTGACTCTGATCAGGGGACATATGGCTACACCTTC. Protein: CASSDSDQGTYGYTF.

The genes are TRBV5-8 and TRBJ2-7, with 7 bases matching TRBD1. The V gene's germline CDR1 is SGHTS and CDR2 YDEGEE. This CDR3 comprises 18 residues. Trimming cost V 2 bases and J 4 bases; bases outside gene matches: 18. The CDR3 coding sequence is TGTGCCAGCAGCTTTCGGGCAGGGGGTGAGGGAGCAGCGTACGAGCAGTACTTC. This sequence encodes CASSFRAGGEGAAYEQYF.

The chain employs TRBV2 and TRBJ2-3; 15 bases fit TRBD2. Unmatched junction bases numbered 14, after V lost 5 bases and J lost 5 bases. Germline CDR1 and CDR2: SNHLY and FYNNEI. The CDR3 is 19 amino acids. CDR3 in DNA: TGTGCCAGCAGTTTTCCTTCCGGGACTAGCGGGAGGTTTAGAGATACGCAGTATTTT. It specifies CASSFPSGTSGRFRDTQYF.

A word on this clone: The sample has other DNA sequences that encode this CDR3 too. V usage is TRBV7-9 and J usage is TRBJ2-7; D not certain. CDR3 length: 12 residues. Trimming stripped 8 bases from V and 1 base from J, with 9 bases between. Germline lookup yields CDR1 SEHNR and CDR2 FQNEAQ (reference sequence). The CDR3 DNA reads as TGTGCCAGCTCGAGGACGTCCTACGAGCAGTACTTC. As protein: CASSRTSYEQYF.

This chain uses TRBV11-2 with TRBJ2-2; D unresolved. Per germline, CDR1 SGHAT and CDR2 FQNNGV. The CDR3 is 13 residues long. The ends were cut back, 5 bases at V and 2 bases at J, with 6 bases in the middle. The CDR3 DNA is TGTGCCAGCAGCCATACTAACACCGGGGAGCTGTTTTTT. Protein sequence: CASSHTNTGELFF.

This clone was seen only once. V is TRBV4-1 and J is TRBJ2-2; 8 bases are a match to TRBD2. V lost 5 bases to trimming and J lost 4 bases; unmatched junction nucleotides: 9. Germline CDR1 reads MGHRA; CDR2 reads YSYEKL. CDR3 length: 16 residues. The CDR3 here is CASSSGSGSGTGELFF. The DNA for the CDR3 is TGCGCCAGCAGCTCGGGCAGCGGGAGCGGCACCGGGGAGCTGTTTTTT.